A single sample is the source of the 5 T cell receptor beta chains below, sequenced in a study of T cell repertoires in cytomegalovirus infection. TCRdb ran MiXCR on the reads and lists one entry per CDR3 protein. In the table there are about 360,000 distinct CDR3 sequences, 15% to 20% of which are singletons. Sample: PBMCs. The receptors come from a human donor in good health (CMV status not recorded). Some clones in this sample may be carry-over from other donors' samples.

The chain links TRBV7-9 to TRBJ2-2, with no clear D. V lost 9 bases to trimming and J lost 5 bases, with 16 bases between them. This CDR3 has 14 amino acids. Germline CDR1 SEHNR, CDR2 FQNEAQ (reference sequence). The DNA of the CDR3 is TGTGCCAGTTCAAGTTATCGTGATACCGGGGAGCTGTTTTTT. Its protein is CASSSYRDTGELFF.

This clonotype appeared many times. The V call is TRBV7-2, the J call TRBJ2-7, with 9 bases aligning to TRBD2. After removal of 5 bases from V and 2 bases from J, the junction contained 10 bases not matched to a gene. The CDR3 contains 16 residues. Germline loops: CDR1 SGHTA, CDR2 FQGNSA. The CDR3 reads CASSPRGSGSAYEQYF. Written as DNA, the CDR3 is TGTGCCAGCAGCCCCCGGGGTAGCGGGAGTGCCTACGAGCAGTACTTC.

In this sample, this clonotype turned up many times. The CDR3 is CASSMGTSYEQYF. CDR3 nucleotide sequence: TGTGCCAGTAGTATGGGGACGTCCTACGAGCAGTACTTC. V is TRBV19 and J is TRBJ2-7; perhaps D is TRBD1 or TRBD2 (5 bases each). Germline V lookup: CDR1 LNHDA, CDR2 SQIVND (reference sequence). The CDR3 has 13 residues. V gave up 3 bases and J gave up 1 base, with 7 bases separating them.

The gene calls are TRBV28 and TRBJ2-3; TRBD1 aligns across 7 bases. The CDR3 is 17 residues long. The ends lost 5 bases at V and 0 bases at J; junction bases unmatched: 11. Germline V gives CDR1 MDHEN, CDR2 SYDVKM. CDR3 amino acids: CASSHHRQGGSTDTQYF. CDR3 sequence (DNA): TGTGCCAGCAGTCACCACAGACAGGGCGGGAGCACAGATACGCAGTATTTT.

V is TRBV6-8 and J is TRBJ2-7; 9 nucleotides align to TRBD2. This CDR3 comprises 13 residues. The V gene end was trimmed by 6 bases and the J gene end by 7 bases; junction bases not matched to a gene: 7. Germline loops: CDR1 MNHGY, CDR2 SAAAGT. The CDR3 bases are TGTGCCAGCAGGAGACTAGCGGTGAAGGAGCAGTACTTC. Amino acids: CASRRLAVKEQYF.